This T cell receptor beta chain is drawn from a study of blood T cell repertoires in COVID-19. Study information: Some COVID-19 samples were acute and others convalescent; all came from the United States, Italy and Spain. T cells, B-cell-depleted T cells, or PBMCs supplied cDNA or gDNA.

Study processing details: Counts of nucleated cells, estimated from reference gene primer amplification, were obtained. Using immunoSEQ multiplex PCR, the repertoire was profiled, and TCRdb retains in-frame clones only, with some absent. V and J calls plus clone size are reproduced from that table; the DNA served to infer D and trimming. The sample has more than 85,000 clones; 70% to 80% are singletons. The CDR3 is 16 amino acids. V was shortened by 3 bases and J by 7 bases, with 24 bases between the two germline ends. Germline CDR1 GTSNPN, CDR2 SVGIG (reference sequence). The receptor was isolated from a woman aged 55-70 years with acute or convalescent COVID-19. Input material: peripheral blood. J is TRBJ1-2 and V is TRBV30; no clear D gene. The DNA for the CDR3 is TGTGCCTGGAGGGATGATGGAACGGGTCGCGTCTCTGGCTACACCTTC. It translates to CAWRDDGTGRVSGYTF.